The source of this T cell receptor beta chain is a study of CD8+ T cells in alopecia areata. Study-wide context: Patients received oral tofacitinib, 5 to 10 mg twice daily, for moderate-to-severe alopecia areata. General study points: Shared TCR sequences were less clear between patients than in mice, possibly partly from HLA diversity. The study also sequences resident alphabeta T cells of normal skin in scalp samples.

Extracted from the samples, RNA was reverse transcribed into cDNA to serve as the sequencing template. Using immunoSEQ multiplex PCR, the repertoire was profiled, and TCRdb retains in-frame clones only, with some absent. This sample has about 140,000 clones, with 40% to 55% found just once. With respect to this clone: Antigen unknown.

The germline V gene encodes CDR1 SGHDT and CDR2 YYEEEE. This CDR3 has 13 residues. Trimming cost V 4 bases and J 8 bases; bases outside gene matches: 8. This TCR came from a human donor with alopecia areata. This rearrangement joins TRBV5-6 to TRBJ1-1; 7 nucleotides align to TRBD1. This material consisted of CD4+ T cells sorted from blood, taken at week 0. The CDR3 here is CASSPTTGEEAFF. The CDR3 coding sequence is TGTGCCAGCAGCCCAACCACAGGGGAGGAAGCTTTCTTT.